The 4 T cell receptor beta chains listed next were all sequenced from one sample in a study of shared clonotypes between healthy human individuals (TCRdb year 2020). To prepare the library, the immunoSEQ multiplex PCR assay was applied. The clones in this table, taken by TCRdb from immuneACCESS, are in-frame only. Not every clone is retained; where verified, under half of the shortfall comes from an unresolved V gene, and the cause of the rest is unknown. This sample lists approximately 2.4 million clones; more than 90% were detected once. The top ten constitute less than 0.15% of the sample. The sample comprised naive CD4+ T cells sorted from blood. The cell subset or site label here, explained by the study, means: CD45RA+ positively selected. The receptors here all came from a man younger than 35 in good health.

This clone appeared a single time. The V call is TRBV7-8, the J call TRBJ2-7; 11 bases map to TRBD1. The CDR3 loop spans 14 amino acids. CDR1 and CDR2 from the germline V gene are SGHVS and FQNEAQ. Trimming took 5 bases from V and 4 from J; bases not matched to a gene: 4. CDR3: CASSRDRGLYEQYF. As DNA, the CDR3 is TGTGCCAGCAGCAGGGACAGGGGGTTATACGAGCAGTACTTC.

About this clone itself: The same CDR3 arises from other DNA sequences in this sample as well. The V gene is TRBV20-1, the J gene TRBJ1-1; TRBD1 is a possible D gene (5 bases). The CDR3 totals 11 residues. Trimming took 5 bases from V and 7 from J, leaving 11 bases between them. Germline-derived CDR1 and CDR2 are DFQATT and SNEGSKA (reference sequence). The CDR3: CSASRQGEAFF. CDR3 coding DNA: TGCAGTGCTTCCCGGCAGGGTGAAGCTTTCTTT.

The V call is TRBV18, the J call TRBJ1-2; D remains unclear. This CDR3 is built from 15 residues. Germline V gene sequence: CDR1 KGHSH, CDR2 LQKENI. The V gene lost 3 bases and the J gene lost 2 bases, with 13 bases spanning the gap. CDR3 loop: CASSPGGTLNYGYTF. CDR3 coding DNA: TGTGCCAGCTCACCGGGCGGAACCCTAAACTATGGCTACACCTTC.

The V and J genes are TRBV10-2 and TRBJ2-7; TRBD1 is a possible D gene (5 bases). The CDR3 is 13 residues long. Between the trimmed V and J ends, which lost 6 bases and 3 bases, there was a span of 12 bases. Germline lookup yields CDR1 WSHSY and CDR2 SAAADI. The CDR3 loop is CASRDSSIYEQYF. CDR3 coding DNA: TGCGCCAGCAGAGACAGTTCCATCTACGAGCAGTACTTC.